A single sample gave rise to the 28 T cell receptor beta chains below, sequenced in a study of blood T cell repertoires in COVID-19. The protocol was immunoSEQ multiplex PCR, while the TCRdb copy is restricted to in-frame clones and leaves out a portion. The table records 130,000 or so clones, about four fifths of them present only once. Source material: peripheral blood. The receptors were gathered from a woman older than 75 with acute or convalescent COVID-19.

The chain links TRBV7-2 to TRBJ2-1; a weak D match, TRBD1 (6 bases). The CDR3 spans 19 residues. Trimming removed 0 bases from V and 9 bases from J, with 27 bases in between. In germline, CDR1 is SGHTA, CDR2 FQGNSA. CDR3 protein: CASSLANPSRGFQAFEQFF. As DNA, the CDR3 is TGTGCCAGCAGCTTAGCGAATCCGTCGAGGGGGTTCCAAGCCTTTGAGCAGTTCTTC.

This sequence joins TRBV7-2 and TRBJ2-2; the D gene is possibly TRBD2 (5 bases). Per germline, CDR1 SGHTA and CDR2 FQGNSA. The CDR3 loop spans 16 amino acids. Trimming took 3 bases from V and 0 from J, leaving 11 bases between them. The CDR3 region has the DNA TGTGCCAGCAGCTTTAATACGGGGACGAACACCGGGGAGCTGTTTTTT. Translation gives CASSFNTGTNTGELFF.

This chain joins TRBV29-1 and TRBJ2-1; TRBD2 matches at 12 bases. Germline CDR1 reads SQVTM; CDR2 reads ANQGSEA. The CDR3 is 19 residues long. The CDR3 loop is CSAMRGWSSGRGLDNEQFF. The CDR3 region has the DNA TGCAGTGCCATGCGGGGTTGGTCTAGCGGGAGGGGTCTGGACAATGAGCAGTTCTTC.

This chain uses TRBV27 with TRBJ1-2; no clear D. V was shortened by 6 bases and J by 7 bases, with 15 bases between the two germline ends. This CDR3 comprises 13 residues. CDR1 MNHEY and CDR2 SMNVEV come from the germline V gene (reference sequence). CDR3 nucleotides: TGTGCCAGCAGGCTGGGCCCCTTTGGTGGCTACACCTTC. Its protein product is CASRLGPFGGYTF.

A single count supports this clone. The CDR3 DNA is TGCAGCGTTGCTGCCCAGGGGAATCAGCCCCAGCATTTT. It encodes CSVAAQGNQPQHF. This chain uses TRBV29-1 with TRBJ1-5; D may be TRBD1 (6 bases). The CDR3 has 13 amino acids. In germline, CDR1 is SQVTM, CDR2 ANQGSEA. The V and J ends lost 4 bases and 4 bases respectively, with 11 bases between them.

V usage is TRBV30 and J usage is TRBJ2-5, with a tentative D call TRBD2 (6 bases). CDR3 size: 13 residues. CDR1 and CDR2 (germline): GTSNPN, SVGIG (reference sequence). V lost 3 bases, J lost 5 bases, and 13 bases lay in between. CDR3 sequence: CAWRGGGKETQYF. The CDR3 coding sequence is TGTGCCTGGAGGGGCGGCGGGAAGGAGACCCAGTACTTC.

The V and J genes are TRBV7-2 and TRBJ2-3; 13 bases are a match to TRBD2. This CDR3 spans 16 amino acids. With V trimmed by 5 bases and J by 3 bases, 5 bases remained unmatched. The germline gives CDR1 SGHTA, CDR2 FQGNSA. For the CDR3, the DNA is TGTGCCAGCAGCCCTCGGACTAGCGGGAGAACAGATACGCAGTATTTT. Translating gives CASSPRTSGRTDTQYF.

This clone was seen only a few times. This chain joins TRBV10-2 and TRBJ2-6; 11 bases are shared with TRBD1. The CDR3 has 18 amino acids. Per germline, CDR1 WSHSY and CDR2 SAAADI. V gave up 2 bases and J gave up 4 bases; unmatched junction bases: 7. CDR3 loop: CASSEPRTGGAGANVLTF. The CDR3 DNA follows: TGCGCCAGCAGTGAGCCACGGACAGGGGGCGCCGGGGCCAACGTCCTGACTTTC.

The chain combines TRBV4-3 with TRBJ1-2; TRBD1 aligns across 7 bases. CDR3 length equals 16 residues. Looked up from germline, CDR1 is LGHNA and CDR2 is YSLEER. After removal of 0 bases from V and 1 base from J, the junction contained 5 bases not matched to a gene. The CDR3 region has the DNA TGCGCCAGCAGCCAAGATGACAGGGACCTTAACTATGGCTACACCTTC. The encoded protein is CASSQDDRDLNYGYTF.

This clone was seen more than once but under ten times. The V gene is TRBV6-5, the J gene TRBJ2-7; 8 nucleotides match TRBD1. Per germline, CDR1 MNHEY and CDR2 SVGAGI. The CDR3 length is 14 residues. Trimming at V came to 7 bases and at J to 3 bases, leaving 8 bases not matched to a gene. This CDR3 is CASTRTGQNYEQYF. The CDR3 coding sequence is TGTGCCAGCACCCGGACAGGGCAAAACTACGAGCAGTACTTC.

This clone was seen once. This rearrangement joins TRBV29-1 to TRBJ2-4; no firm D call. Trimming pared 2 bases from V and 0 bases from J, leaving 8 bases between. CDR3 length: 14 amino acids. Germline V gives CDR1 SQVTM, CDR2 ANQGSEA. This CDR3 reads CSVESRLAKNIQYF. In DNA, the CDR3 is TGCAGCGTTGAATCGCGGCTAGCCAAAAACATTCAGTACTTC.

This chain links TRBV6-1 with TRBJ2-3, with 9 bases that match TRBD2. Germline V lookup: CDR1 MNHNS, CDR2 SASEGT. Trimming cost V 4 bases and J 5 bases; bases outside gene matches: 7. The CDR3 is made up of 15 amino acids. CDR3 sequence (DNA): TGTGCCAGCAGTGGTAGCGGGGGTACCATAGATACGCAGTATTTT. Its protein product is CASSGSGGTIDTQYF.

The chain combines TRBV6-5 with TRBJ1-1; tentatively, D is TRBD1 (6 bases). Germline CDR1 is MNHEY and CDR2 is SVGAGI. The V gene lost 5 bases and the J gene lost 2 bases, with 12 bases spanning the gap. This CDR3 has 14 residues. CDR3 DNA: TGTGCCAGCAGTACAGCGACAGGAAACACTGAAGCTTTCTTT. Translated, it gives CASSTATGNTEAFF.

The chain links TRBV25-1 to TRBJ2-7; TRBD1 aligns across 9 bases. The CDR3 is 12 residues long. With V trimmed by 8 bases and J by 3 bases, 2 bases remained unmatched. Germline V CDR1 and CDR2: MGHDK, SYGVNS. CDR3 in DNA: TGTGCCAGCCGGGACAGGGACTACGAGCAGTACTTC. The encoded protein is CASRDRDYEQYF.

This chain links TRBV10-2 with TRBJ1-1; TRBD1 matches at 7 bases. V gave up 10 bases and J gave up 3 bases; unmatched junction bases: 11. Germline loops: CDR1 WSHSY, CDR2 SAAADI. The CDR3 runs 14 residues. CDR3 nucleotide sequence: TGCGCCACCACGGAGACGACAGGGTACACTGAAGCTTTCTTT. This codes for CATTETTGYTEAFF.

The table lists this clone with a few counts. The CDR3 region is CASSLTSGGETQYF. In nucleotides, the CDR3 is TGTGCCAGCAGCTTGACTAGCGGGGGAGAGACCCAGTACTTC. The chain links TRBV5-4 to TRBJ2-5; 11 nucleotides align to TRBD2. CDR3 length: 14 amino acids. V trimming: 1 base; J trimming: 4 bases; junction bases outside the gene matches: 0. Germline CDR1 is SGHNT and CDR2 is YYREEE (reference sequence).

Only a few counts were recorded for this clone. V gene TRBV30 combines with J gene TRBJ2-6, with a possible D match to TRBD1 (6 bases). Trimming removed 8 bases at V and 1 base at J, with 18 bases between. Germline V gene data show CDR1 as GTSNPN and CDR2 as SVGIG (reference sequence). The CDR3 loop spans 16 amino acids. The CDR3 protein is CAGPRTARSGANVLTF. Here the CDR3 DNA reads TGTGCCGGACCCCGGACAGCCCGGTCTGGGGCCAACGTCCTGACTTTC.

The chain recombines TRBV14 with TRBJ1-5; possible D gene TRBD1, 6 bases. The ends were cut back, 1 base at V and 4 bases at J, with 23 bases in the middle. Germline V lookup: CDR1 SGHDN, CDR2 FVKESK. The CDR3 spans 19 residues. CDR3 DNA sequence: TGTGCCAGCAGCCAAGCCAACCCCCAGGGGCGCGGAGGTAATCAGCCCCAGCATTTT. Translated: CASSQANPQGRGGNQPQHF.

J is TRBJ2-1 and V is TRBV18; D might be TRBD2 (6 bases). There are 15 residues in the CDR3. Germline values: CDR1 KGHSH, CDR2 LQKENI. V lost 3 bases, J lost 7 bases, and 16 bases lay in between. In nucleotides, the CDR3 is TGTGCCAGCTCACCTACCGGGACTGGAGTGAATGAGCAGTTCTTC. Encoded protein: CASSPTGTGVNEQFF.

The chain couples TRBV11-2 to TRBJ1-5; perhaps TRBD1 as D (6 bases). The V gene lost 6 bases and the J gene lost 0 bases, with 21 bases spanning the gap. Germline CDR1 and CDR2: SGHAT and FQNNGV. This CDR3 is built from 18 residues. As DNA, the CDR3 is TGTGCCAGCAGAGGGCCTTCTGGGGGCCTTTATAGCAATCAGCCCCAGCATTTT. Residues: CASRGPSGGLYSNQPQHF.

The chain has TRBV12-3 or TRBV12-4 and TRBJ1-2; D unresolved. The V end lost 5 bases, the J end lost 8 bases, and 15 bases lay between the germline ends. The CDR3 consists of 13 residues. The CDR3 reads CASSRETYVGYTF. CDR3 sequence (DNA): TGTGCCAGCAGTCGGGAAACTTATGTAGGCTACACCTTC.

The V call is TRBV9, the J call TRBJ1-1; D gene uncertain. Germline CDR1 is SGDLS and CDR2 is YYNGEE. The CDR3 covers 13 residues. V gave up 3 bases and J gave up 0 bases, with 6 bases separating them. The CDR3 protein is CASSAGLNTEAFF. CDR3 DNA: TGTGCCAGCAGCGCGGGGTTGAACACTGAAGCTTTCTTT.

The chain is built from TRBV4-1 and TRBJ1-2; no reliable D call. The CDR3 has 15 residues. The germline CDR1 and CDR2 sequences are MGHRA and YSYEKL. The germline V and J ends were trimmed by 3 bases and 4 bases, with 15 bases remaining between them. For the CDR3, the DNA is TGCGCCAGCAGCCAGGTAGGCCGGGGTGGCTATGGCTACACCTTC. Translating gives CASSQVGRGGYGYTF.

The chain combines TRBV7-6 with TRBJ2-3, with D possibly TRBD1 on 6 matching bases. Trimming removed 10 bases at V and 1 base at J, with 18 bases between. The CDR3 contains 15 residues. Germline assignment: CDR1 SGHVS and CDR2 FNYEAQ. CDR3 nucleotides: TGTGCCAACCCACAGGGATCCTACGGCACAGATACGCAGTATTTT. Protein sequence: CANPQGSYGTDTQYF.

The CDR3 DNA sequence: TGTGCCAGCAGCTTAGAATCCCTGGACAGGGCCTACGAGCAGTACTTC. The encoded protein is CASSLESLDRAYEQYF. The chain uses TRBV7-2 and TRBJ2-7; 8 nucleotides match TRBD1. V shed 1 base and J 2 bases; nucleotides not matched to a gene: 7. The CDR3 contains 16 residues. The germline V gene has CDR1 SGHTA and CDR2 FQGNSA.

The rearrangement links TRBV7-2 to TRBJ1-1; 7 bases are a match to TRBD1. The CDR3 totals 16 residues. The germline V gene encodes CDR1 SGHTA and CDR2 FQGNSA. With 1 base clipped from V and 1 base from J, the junction kept 6 bases outside the gene matches. The CDR3 region is CASSLGGGRWNTEAFF. CDR3 DNA: TGTGCCAGCAGCTTAGGAGGGGGCAGGTGGAACACTGAAGCTTTCTTT.

The rearrangement links TRBV10-3 to TRBJ2-3, with 10 nucleotides matching TRBD2. The germline gives CDR1 ENHRY, CDR2 SYGVKD. The CDR3 totals 17 residues. J lost 1 base, V lost 0 bases, and 4 bases had no gene match. The CDR3 bases are TGTGCCATCAGTGAGTCGAGACTAGCGGGCCGCACAGATACGCAGTATTTT. Its translation: CAISESRLAGRTDTQYF.

This clone appeared once. The chain recombines TRBV9 with TRBJ2-1; 8 bases are a match to TRBD2. Germline CDR1 SGDLS, CDR2 YYNGEE. The CDR3 is 15 residues long. V was pared by 0 bases and J by 4 bases, with 3 bases of the junction left unmatched. CDR3 in amino acids: CASSVALAGYNEQFF. CDR3 bases: TGTGCCAGCAGCGTAGCCCTAGCGGGTTACAATGAGCAGTTCTTC.